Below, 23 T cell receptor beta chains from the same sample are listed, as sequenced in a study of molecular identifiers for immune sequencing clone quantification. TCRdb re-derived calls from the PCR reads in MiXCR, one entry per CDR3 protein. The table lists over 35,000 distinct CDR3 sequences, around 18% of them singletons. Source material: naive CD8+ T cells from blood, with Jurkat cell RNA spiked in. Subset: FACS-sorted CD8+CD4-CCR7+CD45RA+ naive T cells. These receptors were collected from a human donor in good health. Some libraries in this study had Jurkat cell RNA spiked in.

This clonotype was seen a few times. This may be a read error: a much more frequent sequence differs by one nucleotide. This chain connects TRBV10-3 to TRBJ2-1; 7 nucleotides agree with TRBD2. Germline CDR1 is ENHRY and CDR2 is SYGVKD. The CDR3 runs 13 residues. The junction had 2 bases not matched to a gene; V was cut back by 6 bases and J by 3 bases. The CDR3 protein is CAIRGLNYNEQFF. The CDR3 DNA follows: TGTGCCATCAGGGGACTAAACTACAATGAGCAGTTCTTC.

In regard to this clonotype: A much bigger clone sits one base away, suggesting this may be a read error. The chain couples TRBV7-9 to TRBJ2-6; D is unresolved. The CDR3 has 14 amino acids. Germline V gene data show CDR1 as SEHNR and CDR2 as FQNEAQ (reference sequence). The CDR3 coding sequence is TGTGCCCGCAGCTCGTATTCTGGGGCCAACGTCCTGACTTTC. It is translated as CARSSYSGANVLTF.

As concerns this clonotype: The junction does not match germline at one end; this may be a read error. The DNA of the CDR3 is TGTGCCAGCAGCCCCGGGAGCCAAGACACCCAGTACTTT. Protein: CASSPGSQDTQYF. The rearrangement links TRBV12-3 or TRBV12-4 to TRBJ2-5; a weak D match, TRBD2 (6 bases). The CDR3 runs 13 residues.

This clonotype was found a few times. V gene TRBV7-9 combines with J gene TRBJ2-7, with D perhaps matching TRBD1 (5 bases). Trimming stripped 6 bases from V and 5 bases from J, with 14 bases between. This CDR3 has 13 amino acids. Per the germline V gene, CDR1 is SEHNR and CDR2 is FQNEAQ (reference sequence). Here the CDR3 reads CASRGLGPNEQYF. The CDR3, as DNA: TGTGCCAGCAGGGGGCTAGGGCCAAACGAGCAGTACTTC.

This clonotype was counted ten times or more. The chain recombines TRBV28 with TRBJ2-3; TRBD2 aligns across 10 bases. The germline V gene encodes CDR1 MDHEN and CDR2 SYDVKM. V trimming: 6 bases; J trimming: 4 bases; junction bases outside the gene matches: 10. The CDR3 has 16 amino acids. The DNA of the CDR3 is TGTGCCAGCAGGCCCGCAGCGGGAGGGCCTCCAGATACGCAGTATTTT. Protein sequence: CASRPAAGGPPDTQYF.

The CDR3 region has the DNA TGTGCCAGCAGCCAAGATCTGGACCCCATGAGGACCGGGGAGCTGTTTTTT. Residues: CASSQDLDPMRTGELFF. V is TRBV3-1 and J is TRBJ2-2; D is unresolved. CDR1 is LGHDT, CDR2 YNNKEL, per germline (reference sequence). V lost 0 bases, J lost 5 bases, and 16 bases lay in between. The CDR3 spans 17 residues.

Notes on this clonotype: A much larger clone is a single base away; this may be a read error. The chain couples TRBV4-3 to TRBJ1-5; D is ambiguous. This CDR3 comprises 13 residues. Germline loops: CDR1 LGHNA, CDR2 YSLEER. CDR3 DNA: TGCGCCAACAGCCAGTGGACCGAACAGCCCCAGCATTTT. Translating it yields CANSQWTEQPQHF.

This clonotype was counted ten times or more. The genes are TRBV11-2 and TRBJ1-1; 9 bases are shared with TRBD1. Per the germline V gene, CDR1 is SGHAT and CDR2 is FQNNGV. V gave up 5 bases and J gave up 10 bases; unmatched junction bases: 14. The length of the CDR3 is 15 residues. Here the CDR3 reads CASSVEPGQGATAFF. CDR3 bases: TGTGCCAGCAGCGTCGAACCGGGACAGGGCGCTACAGCTTTCTTT.

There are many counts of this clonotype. CDR3 bases: TGCGCCAGCAGACTGGGACAGAACACTGAAGCTTTCTTT. This codes for CASRLGQNTEAFF. The chain carries TRBV4-1 and TRBJ1-1, with a possible D match to TRBD1 (6 bases). The germline V and J ends were trimmed by 6 bases and 1 base, with 9 bases remaining between them. Germline V gene sequence: CDR1 MGHRA, CDR2 YSYEKL. The CDR3 has 13 residues.

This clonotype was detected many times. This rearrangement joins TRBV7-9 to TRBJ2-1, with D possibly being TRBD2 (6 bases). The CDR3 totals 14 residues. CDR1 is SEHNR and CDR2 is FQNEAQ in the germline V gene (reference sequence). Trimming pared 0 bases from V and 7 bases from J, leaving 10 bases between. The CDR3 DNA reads TGTGCCAGCAGCTTAGCGGGAGGCTTGAATGAGCAGTTCTTC. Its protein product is CASSLAGGLNEQFF.

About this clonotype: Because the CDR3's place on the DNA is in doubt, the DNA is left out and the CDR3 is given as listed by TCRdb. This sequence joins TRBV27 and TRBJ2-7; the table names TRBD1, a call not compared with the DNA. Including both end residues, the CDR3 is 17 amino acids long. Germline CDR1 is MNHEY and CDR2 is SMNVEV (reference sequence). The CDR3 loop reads CASSSSSGTGYSHEQYF.

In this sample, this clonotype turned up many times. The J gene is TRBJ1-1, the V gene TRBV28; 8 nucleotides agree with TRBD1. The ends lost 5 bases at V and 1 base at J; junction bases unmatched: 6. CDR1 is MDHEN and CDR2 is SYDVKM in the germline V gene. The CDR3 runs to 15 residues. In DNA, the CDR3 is TGTGCCAGCAGTCAAAGACAGGGGCCGAACACTGAAGCTTTCTTT. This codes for CASSQRQGPNTEAFF.

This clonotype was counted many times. CDR3 protein: CASSLGGGLAGLLPQYF. The CDR3 coding sequence is TGTGCCAGCAGCTTAGGGGGGGGACTAGCGGGATTGCTACCGCAGTACTTC. This chain connects TRBV7-9 to TRBJ2-7; 13 positions agree with TRBD2. Looked up from germline, CDR1 is SEHNR and CDR2 is FQNEAQ (reference sequence). There are 17 residues in the CDR3. V was clipped by 1 base and J by 9 bases; unmatched bases: 12. Full variable domain (outside the CDR3, taken from reference TRBV7-9 and TRBJ2-7): DTGVSQNPRHKITKRGQNVTFRCDPISEHNRLYWYRQTLGQGPEFLTYFQNEAQLEKSRLLSDRFSAERPKGSFSTLEIQRTEQGDSAMYLCASSLGGGLAGLLPQYFGPGTRLTVT.

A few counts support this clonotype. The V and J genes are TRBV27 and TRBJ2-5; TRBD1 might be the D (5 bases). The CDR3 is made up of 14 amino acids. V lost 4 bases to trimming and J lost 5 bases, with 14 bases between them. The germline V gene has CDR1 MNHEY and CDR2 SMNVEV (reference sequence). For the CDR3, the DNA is TGTGCCAGCAGTTATACCAGGGATCTGGAGACCCAGTACTTC. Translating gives CASSYTRDLETQYF.

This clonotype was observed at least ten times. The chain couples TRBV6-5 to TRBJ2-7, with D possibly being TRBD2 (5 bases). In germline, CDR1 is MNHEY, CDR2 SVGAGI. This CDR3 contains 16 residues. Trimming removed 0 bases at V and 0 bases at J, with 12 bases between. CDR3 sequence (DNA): TGTGCCAGCAGTTACTCCCCGGGGATCTTCTCCTACGAGCAGTACTTC. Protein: CASSYSPGIFSYEQYF.

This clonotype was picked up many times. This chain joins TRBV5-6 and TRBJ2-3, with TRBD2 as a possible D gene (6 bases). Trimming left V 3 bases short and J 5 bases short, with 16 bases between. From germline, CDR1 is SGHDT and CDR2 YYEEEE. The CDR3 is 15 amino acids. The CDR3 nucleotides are TGTGCCAGCAGCTGGGGGACTTGGATCGGAGATACGCAGTATTTT. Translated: CASSWGTWIGDTQYF.

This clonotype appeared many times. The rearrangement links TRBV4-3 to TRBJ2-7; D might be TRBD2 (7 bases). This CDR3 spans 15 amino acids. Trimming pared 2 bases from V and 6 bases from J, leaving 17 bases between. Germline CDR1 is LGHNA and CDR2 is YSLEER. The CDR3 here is CASSQWGGGAAEQYF. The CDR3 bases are TGCGCCAGCAGCCAATGGGGAGGGGGAGCGGCCGAGCAGTACTTC.

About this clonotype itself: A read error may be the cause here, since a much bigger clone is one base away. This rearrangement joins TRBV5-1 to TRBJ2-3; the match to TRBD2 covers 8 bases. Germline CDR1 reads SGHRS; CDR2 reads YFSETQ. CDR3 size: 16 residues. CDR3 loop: CTSSFSPGGPKDTQYF. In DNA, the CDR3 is TGCACCAGCAGCTTTTCACCGGGAGGGCCCAAAGATACGCAGTATTTT.

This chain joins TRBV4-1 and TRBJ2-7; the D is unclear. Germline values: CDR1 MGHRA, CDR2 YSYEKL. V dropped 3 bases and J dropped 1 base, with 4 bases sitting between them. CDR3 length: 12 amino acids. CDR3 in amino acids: CASSHGSYEQYF. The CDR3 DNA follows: TGCGCCAGCAGCCACGGATCCTACGAGCAGTACTTC.

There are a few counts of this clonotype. CDR3 sequence (DNA): TGTGCCAGCAGCTTGGATGTGACTCCCGCCTACGAGCAGTACTTC. Its translation: CASSLDVTPAYEQYF. The rearrangement uses TRBV5-5 and TRBJ2-7; unclear D gene. The CDR3 spans 15 residues. The V and J ends lost 0 bases and 2 bases respectively, with 12 bases between them. The germline V gene has CDR1 SGHKS and CDR2 YYEKEE (reference sequence).

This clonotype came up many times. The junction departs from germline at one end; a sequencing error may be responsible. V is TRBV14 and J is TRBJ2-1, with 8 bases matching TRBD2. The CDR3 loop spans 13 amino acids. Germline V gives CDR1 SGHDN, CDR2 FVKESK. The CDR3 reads CASSQEVYGRVHF. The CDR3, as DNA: TGTGCCAGCAGCCAAGAAGTTTACGGGAGGGTTCACTTC.

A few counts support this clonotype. The CDR3 loop is CASSLSGRPNTGELFF. Written as DNA, the CDR3 is TGTGCCAGCAGTTTGTCAGGGCGGCCGAACACCGGGGAGCTGTTTTTT. The J gene is TRBJ2-2, the V gene TRBV12-3 or TRBV12-4, with D possibly matching TRBD1 (5 bases). The ends were cut back, 3 bases at V and 0 bases at J, with 11 bases in the middle. The length of the CDR3 is 16 residues.

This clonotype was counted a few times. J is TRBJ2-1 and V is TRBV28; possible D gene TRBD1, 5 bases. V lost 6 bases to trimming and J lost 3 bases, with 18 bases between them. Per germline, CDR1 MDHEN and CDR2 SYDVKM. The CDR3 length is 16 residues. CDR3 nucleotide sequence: TGTGCCAGCAGCCGGTCGACAGCCCTCCTCTACAATGAGCAGTTCTTC. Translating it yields CASSRSTALLYNEQFF.